This T cell receptor beta chain emerged from a study of T cell responses to AZD1222 COVID-19 vaccine. Assay used: immunoSEQ multiplex PCR; TCRdb lists only in-frame clones, some missing. The sample lists tens of thousands of clones, approximately 90% occurring once. This clone occurred a few times. After removal of 7 bases from V and 4 bases from J, the junction contained 9 bases not matched to a gene. Germline V gives CDR1 MNHEY, CDR2 SVGAGI. This CDR3 has 15 amino acids. This clonotype originated in an adult in good health. The chain uses TRBV6-5 and TRBJ2-1; 8 nucleotides align to TRBD2. Sequences were derived from peripheral blood, sampled on day 0 of AZD1222 vaccination. CDR3 sequence reads: CASKETSGGYNEQFF. The CDR3, as DNA: TGTGCCAGCAAAGAGACCAGCGGGGGTTACAATGAGCAGTTCTTC.